This T cell receptor (beta chain) is from a study of T cell responses to AZD1222 COVID-19 vaccine. This CDR3 comprises 13 residues. The V gene's germline CDR1 is SEHNR and CDR2 FQNEAQ (reference sequence). Trimming took off 1 base at V and 0 bases at J, with 3 bases between the two ends. Measured with immunoSEQ multiplex PCR; TCRdb has only the in-frame clones, and not every one. The data contain 99,000 or so clones, roughly 86% of them singletons. Concerning this clone itself: In the same sample, other DNA sequences code for this CDR3.

The sequenced sample was peripheral blood, obtained 28 days after the second dose of the MenACWY control vaccine. The TCR comes from an adult who received the MenACWY meningococcal vaccine as a control. This chain joins TRBV7-9 and TRBJ1-1; D is undetermined. The CDR3 here is CASSLDMNTEAFF. CDR3 nucleotides: TGTGCCAGCAGCTTAGACATGAACACTGAAGCTTTCTTT.